What follows describes a single T cell receptor beta chain. The primer mix had 60 Vbeta and 13 Jbeta primers. Produced via immunoSEQ multiplex PCR; TCRdb's table is partial and in-frame only. The sample consists of over 150,000 clones, roughly 79% of them appearing once. The data are from a study of cytomegalovirus exposure and HLA in healthy donors. The CDR3 covers 16 residues. CDR1 and CDR2 from the germline V gene are SGDLS and YYNGEE. Losses at the gene ends were 2 bases for V and 2 bases for J; bases not matched to a gene: 2. The rearrangement uses TRBV9 and TRBJ2-3; the match to TRBD2 covers 13 bases. Sequencing input: PBMCs. The sequence came from a woman aged 45 to 65 in good health and CMV-seronegative. For the CDR3, the DNA is TGTGCCAGCAGCGTGGGACTAGCGGGGACCACAGATACGCAGTATTTT. Translating it yields CASSVGLAGTTDTQYF.